A selection of T cell receptor beta chains follows, all from one sample in a study of blood T cell repertoires in COVID-19. Using immunoSEQ multiplex PCR, the repertoire was profiled, and TCRdb retains in-frame clones only, with some absent. The sample lists over 250,000 clones; over 75% were seen once. Sequenced: PBMCs or T cells enriched from blood (not recorded which). All receptors derive from a woman under 40 who had recovered from COVID-19. Both conserved end residues are part of each CDR3. The D gene is left open where the match is weak. Size tells how often a clone was seen (once, few, many) or the class of an expanded clone, and some rows leave it out.

>TRBJ1-1|TRBV7-8|.|.
CASSLSPGQGRTEAFF
TGTGCCAGCAGCTTATCTCCAGGCCAGGGAAGGACTGAAGCTTTCTTT
>TRBJ2-5|TRBV18|.|.
CASSHAGAVETQYF
TGTGCCAGCTCCCACGCGGGGGCTGTAGAGACCCAGTACTTC
>TRBJ1-6|TRBV18|TRBD1|.
CASSPPGRQGSGSLHF
TGTGCCAGCTCACCACCGGGCCGACAGGGGAGTGGATCCCTCCACTTT
>TRBJ2-3|TRBV10-3|.|.
CAISGAGRSTDTQYF
TGTGCCATCAGTGGGGCGGGGCGAAGCACAGATACGCAGTATTTT
>TRBJ1-1|TRBV6-2/TRBV6-3|.|.
CASSYSQGYTEAFF
TGTGCCAGCAGTTACTCTCAGGGTTACACTGAAGCTTTCTTT
>TRBJ2-1|TRBV4-1|TRBD2|.
CASSQGLAGGPGNEQFF
TGCGCCAGCAGCCAAGGACTAGCGGGGGGGCCGGGCAATGAGCAGTTCTTC
>TRBJ1-6|TRBV28|.|.
CASSSDTQGYNSPLHF
TGTGCCAGCAGTTCAGACACCCAGGGGTATAATTCACCCCTCCACTTT
>TRBJ2-4|TRBV7-2|.|.
CASSLMGSQYF
TGTGCCAGCAGCTTAATGGGGAGTCAGTACTTC
>TRBJ2-7|TRBV18|.|.
CASSPQGKDPLSQGSYEQYF
TGTGCCAGCTCACCACAGGGGAAGGACCCGCTTTCCCAAGGGTCCTACGAGCAGTACTTC
>TRBJ2-7|TRBV5-8|.|.
CASSFDRRNEQYF
TGTGCCAGCAGTTTCGACAGGCGAAACGAGCAGTACTTC
>TRBJ1-4|TRBV9|.|.
CASSPEGGGEKLFF
TGTGCCAGCAGCCCTGAGGGCGGCGGGGAAAAACTGTTTTTT
>TRBJ1-2|TRBV29-1|TRBD1|.
CSGGQGQRGYTF
TGCAGCGGAGGACAGGGGCAACGTGGCTACACCTTC
>TRBJ2-3|TRBV19|.|.
CASSIGFSGVTDTQYF
TGTGCCAGTAGTATAGGATTTAGCGGAGTCACAGATACGCAGTATTTT
>TRBJ2-7|TRBV7-5|.|.
CARSSFRDRLDEQYF
TGTGCCAGAAGCTCATTCCGGGACAGGCTGGACGAGCAGTACTTC
>TRBJ1-5|TRBV4-1|.|few
CASSQEGGALNQPQHF
TGCGCCAGCAGCCAAGAGGGGGGGGCCCTCAATCAGCCCCAGCATTTT
>TRBJ1-1|TRBV19|.|.
CASSIVEGAEAFF
TGTGCCAGTAGTATAGTGGAAGGGGCTGAAGCTTTCTTT
>TRBJ1-2|TRBV6-5|.|.
CASSYGGDGNYGYTF
TGTGCCAGCAGTTACGGCGGGGATGGGAACTATGGCTACACCTTC
>TRBJ1-1|TRBV2|.|.
CASSEATGGEAFF
TGTGCCAGCAGTGAAGCAACGGGGGGGGAAGCTTTCTTT
>TRBJ1-2|TRBV3-1/TRBV3-2|.|.
CASSQDTQRLGYTF
TGTGCCAGCAGCCAAGATACGCAGAGGCTAGGCTACACCTTC
>TRBJ2-7|TRBV5-1|TRBD1|.
CASSLDSRQGVYEQYF
TGCGCCAGCAGCTTGGATTCTAGACAGGGGGTTTACGAGCAGTACTTC
>TRBJ1-2|TRBV5-4|.|.
CASSGAGANYGYTF
TGTGCCAGCAGCGGGGCAGGCGCTAACTATGGCTACACCTTC
>TRBJ1-1|TRBV5-1|.|once
CASSSQRELTEAFF
TGCGCCAGCAGCTCTCAGAGGGAACTCACTGAAGCTTTCTTT
>TRBJ1-6|TRBV10-3|.|.
CAISEQLSSYNSPLHF
TGTGCCATCAGTGAACAGTTAAGCTCCTATAATTCACCCCTCCACTTT
>TRBJ1-3|TRBV27|.|.
CASSLQGFSGNTIYF
TGTGCCAGCAGTCTACAGGGATTCTCTGGAAACACCATATATTTT
>TRBJ2-2|TRBV7-2|TRBD2|.
CASSLAVGTITGELFF
TGTGCCAGCAGCTTAGCGGTGGGGACTATAACCGGGGAGCTGTTTTTT
>TRBJ2-2|TRBV2|.|.
CASSGRGLNTGELFF
TGTGCCAGCAGTGGGAGGGGATTGAACACCGGGGAGCTGTTTTTT
>TRBJ1-1|TRBV19|.|.
CASSIDGGMNTEAFF
TGTGCCAGTAGTATTGATGGGGGGATGAACACTGAAGCTTTCTTT
>TRBJ2-2|TRBV9|.|.
CASSVPSRANTGELFF
TGTGCCAGCAGCGTACCTAGCCGCGCGAACACCGGGGAGCTGTTTTTT
>TRBJ1-1|TRBV5-4|.|.
CASSFGQRPYTEAFF
TGTGCCAGCAGCTTCGGACAGCGCCCTTACACTGAAGCTTTCTTT
>TRBJ2-1|TRBV5-4|.|.
CASSLGPTGWNEQFF
TGTGCCAGCAGCTTGGGACCCACAGGGTGGAATGAGCAGTTCTTC
>TRBJ1-1|TRBV7-2|.|.
CATRRANTEAFF
TGTGCCACCCGCCGAGCGAACACTGAAGCTTTCTTT
>TRBJ1-5|TRBV4-2|TRBD1|.
CASSFSWTGSSPQHF
TGTGCCAGCAGCTTCTCCTGGACAGGTTCAAGTCCTCAGCATTTT
>TRBJ1-6|TRBV6-5|TRBD1|.
CASSWDRGSPLHF
TGTGCCAGCAGTTGGGACAGGGGATCACCCCTCCACTTT
>TRBJ1-4|TRBV9|.|.
CASSVDGGKLFF
TGTGCCAGCAGCGTAGATGGAGGGAAACTGTTTTTT
>TRBJ2-3|TRBV12-3/TRBV12-4|.|once
CASTVGGLSQYF
TGTGCCAGCACCGTTGGGGGACTCTCGCAGTATTTT
>TRBJ2-3|TRBV5-1|TRBD1|.
CASSPTPGTAPTQGTQYF
TGCGCCAGCAGCCCTACCCCCGGGACAGCTCCTACACAAGGTACGCAGTATTTT
>TRBJ1-1|TRBV27|TRBD1|.
CASSFLPGGNTEAFF
TGTGCCAGCAGTTTCCTCCCAGGGGGGAACACTGAAGCTTTCTTT
>TRBJ1-1|TRBV5-1|.|once
CASSLGGLRGNTEAFF
TGCGCCAGCAGCTTGGGAGGCCTACGGGGGAACACTGAAGCTTTCTTT
>TRBJ2-1|TRBV2|.|.
CASTQPQGMGNEQFF
TGTGCCAGCACCCAACCCCAGGGAATGGGGAATGAGCAGTTCTTC
>TRBJ1-5|TRBV18|TRBD1|.
CASSRTGLNQPQHF
TGTGCCAGCTCCCGGACAGGACTAAATCAGCCCCAGCATTTT
>TRBJ2-2|TRBV24-1|TRBD1|.
CATSDRWLGGANTGELFF
TGTGCCACCAGTGATCGTTGGCTAGGGGGCGCGAACACCGGGGAGCTGTTTTTT
>TRBJ1-5|TRBV4-2|TRBD1|.
CASSLRQGAGNQPQHF
TGTGCCAGCAGCCTTCGACAGGGGGCCGGCAATCAGCCCCAGCATTTT
>TRBJ1-3|TRBV28|TRBD1|.
CASRGGLGQVSGNTIYF
TGTGCCAGCAGGGGAGGGTTGGGACAGGTCTCTGGAAACACCATATATTTT
>TRBJ2-1|TRBV24-1|TRBD2|.
CATNGGGEQFF
TGTGCCACCAATGGCGGGGGGGAGCAGTTCTTC
>TRBJ2-3|TRBV7-3|.|.
CASSPGLTDTQYF
TGTGCCAGCAGCCCCGGACTCACAGATACGCAGTATTTT
>TRBJ1-3|TRBV5-1|.|.
CASSLETVENTIYF
TGCGCCAGCAGCTTGGAAACAGTTGAAAACACCATATATTTT
>TRBJ2-4|TRBV2|TRBD1|once
CASRAGQGYDIQYF
TGTGCCAGCAGGGCTGGACAGGGGTACGACATTCAGTACTTC
>TRBJ1-5|TRBV10-2|.|.
CASSEQGLNQPQHF
TGCGCCAGCAGTGAGCAGGGGCTGAATCAGCCCCAGCATTTT
>TRBJ1-5|TRBV28|.|few
CASSRYLGDQPQHF
TGTGCCAGCAGTCGATATTTAGGGGATCAGCCCCAGCATTTT
>TRBJ2-1|TRBV4-1|TRBD2|.
CASSLSGAGDEQFF
TGCGCCAGCAGCCTGTCCGGGGCGGGGGATGAGCAGTTCTTC
>TRBJ1-5|TRBV2|.|.
CASSEGGGNGQPQHF
TGTGCCAGCAGTGAAGGTGGGGGGAACGGGCAGCCCCAGCATTTT